This is a list of T cell receptor beta chains from one sample in a study of cytomegalovirus exposure and HLA in healthy donors. Data came from immunoSEQ multiplex PCR; TCRdb stores just in-frame clones and leaves some out. The table lists about 64,000 clones, about 61% of them singletons. Sequencing used PBMCs. The source of these receptors is a woman in her forties or fifties in good health and CMV-seronegative. The CDR3 runs from the conserved cysteine through the conserved F or W. D genes are given only for firm matches. Only some rows state a clone size, as once, few, many or a class for expanded clones.

v_gene	j_gene	d_gene	abundance	CDR3aa	CDR3nt
TRBV4-1	TRBJ1-5	NA	NA	CASSQEGSGPIQHF	TGCGCCAGCAGCCAAGAGGGTTCAGGCCCAATTCAGCATTTT
TRBV5-6	TRBJ1-1	NA	few	CASSFGTEAFF	TGTGCCAGCAGCTTCGGCACTGAAGCTTTCTTT
TRBV2	TRBJ2-1	TRBD1	medium-sized	CASRGTGGHPFF	TGTGCCAGCAGAGGGACAGGGGGCCATCCGTTCTTC
TRBV27	TRBJ2-7	NA	NA	CASSADSPYEQYF	TGTGCCAGCAGTGCGGACAGCCCCTACGAGCAGTACTTC
TRBV15	TRBJ2-7	NA	NA	CATSRDLQAYEQYF	TGTGCCACCAGCAGAGATCTGCAGGCCTACGAGCAGTACTTC
TRBV7-9	TRBJ2-6	NA	NA	CASSLWEVVAGANVLTF	TGTGCCAGCAGCTTGTGGGAGGTTGTGGCTGGGGCCAACGTCCTGACTTTC
TRBV28	TRBJ1-5	TRBD1	NA	CASSQQGGQPQHF	TGTGCCAGCAGTCAACAGGGGGGTCAGCCCCAGCATTTT
TRBV19	TRBJ1-4	TRBD1	once	CASSPGQGDEKLFF	TGTGCCAGTAGTCCGGGACAGGGAGACGAAAAACTGTTTTTT
TRBV5-1	TRBJ2-7	TRBD2	NA	CASSFLAGGPGEQYF	TGCGCCAGCAGCTTTTTAGCGGGAGGGCCGGGCGAGCAGTACTTC
TRBV5-4	TRBJ1-2	TRBD1	NA	CASSTPQGAITF	TGTGCCAGCAGCACCCCACAGGGGGCAATCACCTTC
TRBV7-2	TRBJ2-2	TRBD2	NA	CASSYGAGGTGELFF	TGTGCCAGCAGCTACGGAGCGGGAGGTACCGGGGAGCTGTTTTTT
TRBV2	TRBJ2-7	NA	NA	CASYRDFQSYEQYF	TGTGCCAGCTACCGGGACTTCCAGTCCTACGAGCAGTACTTC
TRBV18	TRBJ1-3	NA	NA	CASSPQLGQSSGNTIYF	TGTGCCAGCTCACCACAGCTGGGGCAGAGCTCTGGAAACACCATATATTTT
TRBV6-4	TRBJ2-1	TRBD2	NA	CASSEGLAGVDEQFF	TGTGCCAGCAGCGAAGGACTAGCGGGAGTCGATGAGCAGTTCTTC
TRBV6-6	TRBJ2-7	TRBD2	NA	CASSSGLAGGYEQYF	TGTGCCAGCAGTTCAGGACTAGCGGGAGGCTACGAGCAGTACTTC
TRBV5-1	TRBJ1-3	TRBD1	few	CASSLVAGGSGNTIYF	TGCGCCAGCAGCTTGGTAGCAGGGGGCTCTGGAAACACCATATATTTT
TRBV15	TRBJ1-6	TRBD1	NA	CATSRAAGGESPLHF	TGTGCCACCAGCAGAGCTGCAGGGGGAGAGTCACCCCTCCACTTT
TRBV2	TRBJ2-7	NA	NA	CASILGGYEQYF	TGTGCCAGCATCCTTGGGGGGTACGAGCAGTACTTC